The rows below give T cell receptor beta chains drawn from one sample of a study of vaccination effects on CD4 cells after COVID-19. Using immunoSEQ multiplex PCR, the repertoire was profiled, and TCRdb retains in-frame clones only, with some absent. This sample carries 70,000 or so clones, more than 70% of them seen once, and the ten largest clones take roughly 1.9%. No antigen has been assigned to these receptors. The material sequenced was CD4+ T cells from PBMCs cultured without peptide, taken before COVID-19 vaccination. Receptor source: a human donor who received a COVID-19 vaccine. CDR3s leave out the opening cysteine and the closing phenylalanine or tryptophan. The D gene is left open where the match is weak. Clone size is shown for a subset of rows, as once, few, many or a class of expanded clone.

d_gene,v_gene,abundance,j_gene,CDR3aa
TRBD2,TRBV4-1,.,TRBJ2-3,ASRHSPRRGGPPHTDTQY
.,TRBV5-1,.,TRBJ1-1,ASSLDRDGTEAF
.,TRBV4-2,.,TRBJ1-5,ASSPPESNQPQH
TRBD1,TRBV5-4,few,TRBJ1-6,ASSLDRGSASPLH
TRBD1,TRBV7-2,.,TRBJ1-2,ASSLAPGQSYGYT
.,TRBV2,.,TRBJ2-5,ARSPQETQY
.,TRBV11-2,.,TRBJ1-6,ASSLGQPGSPLH
TRBD2,TRBV7-3,.,TRBJ2-5,ASSLLGGGPWETQY
.,TRBV10-2,.,TRBJ2-2,ASSGRTLNTGELF
TRBD1,TRBV6-4,.,TRBJ2-2,ASRGQANTGELF
.,TRBV7-2,.,TRBJ1-2,ASSPSYGNYGYT
.,TRBV6-2/TRBV6-3,.,TRBJ1-5,ASSYSIVPSSNQPQH
.,TRBV5-1,.,TRBJ1-1,ASSSPTTGNTEAF
.,TRBV19,.,TRBJ1-1,ATRRAPGTEAF
.,TRBV5-3,.,TRBJ1-4,ARASSPNEKLF
.,TRBV2,.,TRBJ2-3,ASSDNRGTDTQY
TRBD1,TRBV5-1,.,TRBJ1-1,ASSTGTGPEAF
.,TRBV6-5,.,TRBJ2-5,ASSYSGAGTGGTQY
.,TRBV9,.,TRBJ2-5,ASSVDEGRTSQETQY
TRBD2,TRBV27,.,TRBJ2-5,ASSFSLAGAQETQY
TRBD1,TRBV6-2/TRBV6-3,.,TRBJ2-3,ASSYPLTGRTDTQY
TRBD2,TRBV28,once,TRBJ2-1,ASSPGGSYNEQF
TRBD1,TRBV7-2,.,TRBJ2-2,ASSFTGVTGELF
TRBD1,TRBV4-1,few,TRBJ1-3,ASSQAPTGRRNTIY
.,TRBV15,once,TRBJ1-5,ATSRDQGNHQPQH
.,TRBV10-3,few,TRBJ1-5,AISEDARVQGRPQH
.,TRBV6-2/TRBV6-3,.,TRBJ1-5,ASSYSSTANQPQH
.,TRBV7-2,.,TRBJ1-1,ASSLGLGGDTEAF
.,TRBV6-5,few,TRBJ1-1,ASSFSGQNTEAF
.,TRBV28,once,TRBJ1-2,ASSPPGTLYGYT
TRBD1,TRBV19,.,TRBJ1-1,ASISGQYTEAF
TRBD1,TRBV5-6,.,TRBJ1-1,ASSTGGITEAF
.,TRBV7-3,.,TRBJ2-3,ASSANTDTQY
TRBD2,TRBV7-2,.,TRBJ2-5,ASSLQRGGLTQY
TRBD2,TRBV6-2/TRBV6-3,.,TRBJ2-5,ASSYQRGTSGGAIETQY
.,TRBV5-4,.,TRBJ2-2,ASSSGHIDYTGELF
TRBD1,TRBV14,once,TRBJ2-2,ASSRRDRGVGELF
.,TRBV13,.,TRBJ1-6,ASSFQRFSYNSPLH
TRBD2,TRBV3-1/TRBV3-2,.,TRBJ2-5,ASSPSWGGEETQY
TRBD1,TRBV7-2,.,TRBJ1-3,ASSMRDSSGNTIY
.,TRBV5-1,.,TRBJ1-2,ASSLYDGRDGYT
.,TRBV3-1/TRBV3-2,.,TRBJ2-2,ASSPRQNTGELF
TRBD1,TRBV6-5,.,TRBJ2-4,ASSYDRDVKNIQY
.,TRBV30,.,TRBJ1-5,AWSVGFNQPQH
TRBD2,TRBV24-1,.,TRBJ2-1,ATGTANSGGDNNEQF
.,TRBV7-2,few,TRBJ1-2,ASSFSGYGYT
TRBD2,TRBV2,few,TRBJ2-3,ANRAGTSTDTQY
.,TRBV24-1,.,TRBJ2-1,ATSELDGSSYNEQF
.,TRBV10-3,.,TRBJ2-3,AISEYGKGADTQY
TRBD1,TRBV28,once,TRBJ2-2,ASSLSRGLNTGELF
.,TRBV12-3/TRBV12-4,.,TRBJ1-2,ASSFTGGYGYT
.,TRBV4-1,.,TRBJ1-4,ASSQTGFSTNEKLF
.,TRBV7-2,.,TRBJ1-3,ASSLAGGGSGNTIY
TRBD2,TRBV7-2,.,TRBJ2-1,ASSSLAGAGYEQF
.,TRBV5-1,.,TRBJ2-3,ASSPRQGGSSTDTQY